These T cell receptor beta chains were read from a single sample in a study of shared clonotypes between healthy human individuals. Data came from immunoSEQ multiplex PCR; TCRdb stores just in-frame clones and leaves some out. Of under 850,000 clones in the sample, nearly 95% were seen once. The sample consisted of naive CD8+ T cells sorted from blood. These receptors all come from a man aged 25 to 40 in good health. Each CDR3 is given with its conserved first and last residue. The order of the fields is clone size, D gene, V gene, J gene, CDR3 protein, CDR3 DNA. A D gene is named only where the DNA matches it firmly. Not every row has a clone size; where given, it reads once, few, many or a size class.

-	TRBD1	TRBV7-3	TRBJ2-3	CASSLTRGRGKESDTQYF	TGTGCCAGCAGCTTAACTCGAGGCAGGGGGAAAGAGTCAGATACGCAGTATTTT
-	TRBD2	TRBV11-2	TRBJ2-1	CASSLIAGNTYNEQFF	TGTGCCAGCAGCTTAATAGCGGGGAATACCTACAATGAGCAGTTCTTC
-	-	TRBV6-6	TRBJ1-1	CASSPTAVATEAFF	TGTGCCAGCAGCCCGACCGCCGTGGCCACTGAAGCTTTCTTT
-	TRBD1	TRBV2	TRBJ1-1	CASSEKTGQEGDTEAFF	TGTGCCAGCAGTGAAAAGACCGGACAGGAAGGAGACACTGAAGCTTTCTTT
-	-	TRBV2	TRBJ1-2	CASKESANYGYTF	TGTGCCAGCAAGGAATCGGCTAACTATGGCTACACCTTC
-	-	TRBV4-1	TRBJ2-3	CASSLRKTSTDTQYF	TGCGCCAGCAGCCTCCGGAAGACTTCCACAGATACGCAGTATTTT
-	-	TRBV7-9	TRBJ1-2	CASSPGQRGDYYGYTF	TGTGCCAGCAGCCCCGGACAGCGAGGGGACTACTATGGCTACACCTTC
-	TRBD2	TRBV19	TRBJ2-1	CASSINGLAGSGEQFF	TGTGCCAGTAGTATAAACGGTCTAGCGGGTTCGGGTGAGCAGTTCTTC
-	TRBD2	TRBV27	TRBJ2-3	CASSHGTSGRISTDTQYF	TGTGCCAGCAGTCACGGGACTAGCGGGAGAATAAGCACAGATACGCAGTATTTT
-	-	TRBV19	TRBJ2-2	CASLPSVVNTGELFF	TGTGCCAGTCTCCCTAGTGTCGTGAACACCGGGGAGCTGTTTTTT
-	TRBD1	TRBV27	TRBJ1-1	CASSDQGVTEAFF	TGTGCCAGCAGTGATCAGGGGGTTACTGAAGCTTTCTTT
-	-	TRBV30	TRBJ1-1	CAWGGPNTEAFF	TGTGCCTGGGGAGGGCCGAACACTGAAGCTTTCTTT
-	-	TRBV6-6	TRBJ1-5	CASSYIGEPLRPQHF	TGTGCCAGCAGTTATATAGGGGAGCCCCTGCGGCCCCAGCATTTT
-	-	TRBV2	TRBJ2-1	CARNRAGREQFF	TGTGCCAGGAACCGAGCGGGTAGGGAGCAGTTCTTC
once	-	TRBV9	TRBJ1-1	CASNNQLNTEAFF	TGTGCCAGCAACAATCAATTGAACACTGAAGCTTTCTTT
-	-	TRBV19	TRBJ2-1	CASSISPSSYNEQFF	TGTGCCAGTAGTATAAGCCCAAGCTCCTACAATGAGCAGTTCTTC
-	-	TRBV14	TRBJ2-7	CASGYLGEQYF	TGTGCCAGCGGCTATTTGGGCGAGCAGTACTTC
-	-	TRBV27	TRBJ2-3	CASSRTTDTQYF	TGTGCCAGCAGTCGGACCACAGATACGCAGTATTTT
-	TRBD2	TRBV5-1	TRBJ2-3	CASSLATSGPISTDTQYF	TGCGCCAGCAGCTTGGCCACTAGCGGGCCCATCAGCACAGATACGCAGTATTTT
-	-	TRBV6-6	TRBJ1-1	CASRNKLAEAFF	TGTGCCAGCAGGAATAAGTTAGCTGAAGCTTTCTTT
once	-	TRBV27	TRBJ2-6	CASSLSISGANVLTF	TGTGCCAGCAGTTTATCTATTTCTGGGGCCAACGTCCTGACTTTC
-	TRBD1	TRBV13	TRBJ1-4	CASSSLDRGNDEKLFF	TGTGCCAGCAGCTCGCTAGACAGGGGCAATGATGAAAAACTGTTTTTT
-	-	TRBV29-1	TRBJ2-1	CSVEDPMTENNEQFF	TGCAGCGTTGAAGACCCAATGACCGAAAACAATGAGCAGTTCTTC
-	TRBD1	TRBV9	TRBJ1-2	CASSTQATGVFYGYTF	TGTGCCAGCAGCACCCAAGCCACAGGGGTTTTCTATGGCTACACCTTC
-	-	TRBV5-1	TRBJ2-3	CASSLAFTDTQYF	TGCGCCAGCAGCTTGGCGTTCACAGATACGCAGTATTTT
-	TRBD1	TRBV14	TRBJ2-7	CASSQGQGFEQYF	TGTGCCAGCAGCCAAGGACAGGGGTTCGAGCAGTACTTC
-	-	TRBV7-3	TRBJ2-3	CASSRDGTDTQYF	TGTGCCAGCAGCAGGGACGGCACAGATACGCAGTATTTT
-	TRBD1	TRBV5-1	TRBJ2-7	CASSVDRVPYEQYF	TGCGCCAGCAGCGTCGACAGGGTCCCTTACGAGCAGTACTTC
many	-	TRBV9	TRBJ1-2	CASKGQTGVGGYTF	TGTGCCAGCAAGGGACAAACGGGGGTGGGTGGCTACACCTTC
-	-	TRBV6-6	TRBJ2-5	CASSYPPGAGETQYF	TGTGCCAGCAGTTACCCCCCGGGGGCAGGAGAGACCCAGTACTTC
once	TRBD2	TRBV13	TRBJ2-1	CASSQIAGEVNEQFF	TGTGCCAGCAGCCAGATAGCGGGAGAGGTCAATGAGCAGTTCTTC
once	-	TRBV7-9	TRBJ1-4	CASSGRGTTNEKLFF	TGTGCCAGCAGCGGCAGAGGGACAACTAATGAAAAACTGTTTTTT
-	TRBD1	TRBV30	TRBJ1-2	CAWTPGQGLGGYTF	TGTGCCTGGACCCCCGGACAGGGGCTCGGTGGCTACACCTTC
-	TRBD1	TRBV7-9	TRBJ2-1	CASSLGFRTGLNEDEQFF	TGTGCCAGCAGCTTAGGTTTCAGGACAGGGTTAAATGAGGATGAGCAGTTCTTC
-	TRBD1	TRBV28	TRBJ1-5	CASSRDREVQPQHF	TGTGCCAGCAGTCGAGACAGGGAAGTACAGCCCCAGCATTTT
-	TRBD2	TRBV13	TRBJ2-5	CASSTTSGSQRETQYF	TGTGCCAGCAGCACAACTAGCGGGAGCCAACGAGAGACCCAGTACTTC
-	TRBD1	TRBV4-1	TRBJ1-1	CASSQVGTGIEAFF	TGCGCCAGCAGCCAAGTTGGGACAGGGATTGAAGCTTTCTTT
-	-	TRBV30	TRBJ2-3	CAWGVAVTDTQYF	TGTGCCTGGGGGGTGGCAGTCACAGATACGCAGTATTTT
-	-	TRBV28	TRBJ2-7	CASSFLFGSYEQYF	TGTGCCAGCAGTTTCTTATTCGGTTCCTACGAGCAGTACTTC
-	-	TRBV4-1	TRBJ2-7	CASSQDSSPEQYF	TGCGCCAGCAGCCAAGATTCGTCACCCGAGCAGTACTTC
-	-	TRBV28	TRBJ1-4	CASGGFRGNEKLFF	TGTGCCAGCGGAGGGTTTAGGGGGAATGAAAAACTGTTTTTT
-	TRBD2	TRBV11-2	TRBJ2-1	CASSSFPSGVYNEQFF	TGTGCCAGCAGCTCGTTTCCTAGCGGAGTGTACAATGAGCAGTTCTTC
-	-	TRBV10-3	TRBJ2-7	CAISDRAAYEQYF	TGTGCCATCAGTGACAGGGCCGCATACGAGCAGTACTTC
-	TRBD1	TRBV27	TRBJ2-1	CASRPFQGVVNEQFF	TGTGCCAGCAGGCCGTTTCAGGGGGTAGTCAATGAGCAGTTCTTC
few	-	TRBV5-4	TRBJ2-5	CASSLRGNPEGETQYF	TGTGCCAGCAGCTTGAGAGGCAATCCGGAGGGGGAGACCCAGTACTTC
-	TRBD2	TRBV7-9	TRBJ2-5	CASSQLAGVWETQYF	TGTGCCAGCAGCCAACTAGCGGGAGTCTGGGAGACCCAGTACTTC
-	-	TRBV27	TRBJ2-1	CASSLTGNYNEQFF	TGTGCCAGCTCCCTGACGGGAAACTACAATGAGCAGTTCTTC
-	TRBD1	TRBV18	TRBJ2-1	CASSPLQGARSYNEQFF	TGTGCCAGCTCACCTTTACAGGGGGCACGGTCCTACAATGAGCAGTTCTTC
-	-	TRBV7-9	TRBJ2-1	CASSLAKTGDNEQFF	TGTGCCAGCAGCTTAGCTAAGACGGGGGACAATGAGCAGTTCTTC
-	-	TRBV11-2	TRBJ2-7	CASSPGLRVYEQYF	TGTGCCAGCAGCCCGGGACTGAGGGTTTACGAGCAGTACTTC
once	-	TRBV10-3	TRBJ2-7	CAISPTSSYEQYF	TGTGCCATCAGTCCTACTAGCAGCTACGAGCAGTACTTC
-	-	TRBV11-2	TRBJ2-5	CASSLSAARTVQETQYF	TGTGCCAGCAGCTTAAGCGCGGCGCGGACAGTCCAAGAGACCCAGTACTTC
-	-	TRBV7-8	TRBJ2-1	CASSLDILGDHPGSYNEQFF	TGTGCCAGCAGCCTCGACATACTTGGGGACCACCCGGGCTCCTACAATGAGCAGTTCTTC
once	TRBD2	TRBV2	TRBJ2-1	CASSAGTSSGEQFF	TGTGCCAGCAGTGCCGGGACTAGTTCTGGTGAGCAGTTCTTC
-	-	TRBV28	TRBJ2-2	CASSLGGGELFF	TGTGCCAGCAGTTTAGGAGGCGGGGAGCTGTTTTTT
-	-	TRBV6-5	TRBJ2-3	CASRPHVSYTDTQYF	TGTGCCAGCAGGCCACACGTATCCTACACAGATACGCAGTATTTT
-	-	TRBV6-1	TRBJ1-1	CASREYRNTEAFF	TGTGCCAGCAGAGAATACAGAAACACTGAAGCTTTCTTT
-	-	TRBV29-1	TRBJ2-2	CSVQGGLGGELFF	TGCAGCGTTCAAGGAGGGCTCGGCGGGGAGCTGTTTTTT
-	-	TRBV5-4	TRBJ2-7	CASSTGGSYEQYF	TGTGCCAGCAGCACCGGGGGCTCCTACGAGCAGTACTTC
-	-	TRBV10-2	TRBJ2-1	CASSEYLITWFF	TGCGCCAGCAGTGAGTATCTAATAACGTGGTTCTTC